These T cell receptor beta chains were read from a single sample in a study of CD8+ T cells in alopecia areata. Clones were read by immunoSEQ multiplex PCR, and TCRdb kept only the in-frame ones, dropping some. The sample shows over 15,000 clones, 59% of them seen only once. The sequences come from skin, collected at week 4, from a patient treated with tofacitinib. The receptors were gathered from a human donor with alopecia areata. The conserved cysteine and the conserved F or W are not part of the CDR3 here. D genes are given only for firm matches.

-	TRBV5-5	TRBJ2-6	ASSFPAGANVLT
-	TRBV9	TRBJ2-7	ASSVEASLGHSYEQY
-	TRBV4-1	TRBJ1-1	ASSQDRGTEAF
-	TRBV5-1	TRBJ2-7	ASSLTSSEQY
-	TRBV5-4	TRBJ2-2	ASSPRRGEAGELF
-	TRBV30	TRBJ2-6	AWSGRGPGANVLT
-	TRBV18	TRBJ2-3	ASSPALGGAGTDTQY
-	TRBV6-5	TRBJ2-3	ASSYSVSLSTDTQY
-	TRBV5-6	TRBJ1-5	ASSTQEGNQPQH
TRBD2	TRBV11-2	TRBJ2-1	ASSFGRAGQTFNEQF
-	TRBV10-3	TRBJ1-6	AISESGGSVSPLH
-	TRBV4-1	TRBJ1-6	ASSQDLGPPLH
TRBD2	TRBV5-6	TRBJ2-1	ASTLRLAGYNEQF
-	TRBV7-2	TRBJ2-3	ASGLADTQY
-	TRBV18	TRBJ1-1	ASHRTMNTEAF
TRBD1	TRBV29-1	TRBJ1-1	SANDRVGTEAF